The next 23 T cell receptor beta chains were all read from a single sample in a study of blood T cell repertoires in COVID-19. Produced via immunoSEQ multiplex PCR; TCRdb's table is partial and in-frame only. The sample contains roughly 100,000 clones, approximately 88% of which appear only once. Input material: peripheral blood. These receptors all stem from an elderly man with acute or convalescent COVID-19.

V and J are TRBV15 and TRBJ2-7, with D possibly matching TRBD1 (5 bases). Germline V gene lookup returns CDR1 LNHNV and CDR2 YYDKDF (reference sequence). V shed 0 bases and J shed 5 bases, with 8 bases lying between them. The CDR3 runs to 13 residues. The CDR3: CATSRDQGNEQYF. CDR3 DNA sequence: TGTGCCACCAGCAGAGATCAGGGTAACGAGCAGTACTTC.

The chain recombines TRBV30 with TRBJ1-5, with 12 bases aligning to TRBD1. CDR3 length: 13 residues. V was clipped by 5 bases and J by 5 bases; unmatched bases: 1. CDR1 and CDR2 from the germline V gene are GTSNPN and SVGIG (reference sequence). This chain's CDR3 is CAWGTGGDQPQHF. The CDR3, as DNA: TGTGCCTGGGGGACAGGGGGCGATCAGCCCCAGCATTTT. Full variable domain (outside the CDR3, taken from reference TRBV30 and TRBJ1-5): SQTIHQWPATLVQPVGSPLSLECTVEGTSNPNLYWYRQAAGRGLQLLFYSVGIGQISSEVPQNLSASRPQDRQFILSSKKLLLSDSGFYLCAWGTGGDQPQHFGDGTRLSIL.

The CDR3 reads CASSPPGGPNYGYTF. Here the CDR3 DNA reads TGTGCCAGCTCACCACCAGGGGGTCCCAACTATGGCTACACCTTC. The V gene is TRBV18, the J gene TRBJ1-2, with D tentatively TRBD1 (6 bases). Trimming removed 0 bases from V and 2 bases from J, with 10 bases in between. The CDR3 length is 15 residues. In germline, CDR1 is KGHSH, CDR2 LQKENI.

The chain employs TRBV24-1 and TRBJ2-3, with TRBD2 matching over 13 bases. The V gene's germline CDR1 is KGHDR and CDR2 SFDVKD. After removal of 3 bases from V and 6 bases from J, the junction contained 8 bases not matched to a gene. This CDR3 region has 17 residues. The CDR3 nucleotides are TGTGCCACCAGTGATCCTGGACTAGCGGGAGCAGGGGATACGCAGTATTTT. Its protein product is CATSDPGLAGAGDTQYF.

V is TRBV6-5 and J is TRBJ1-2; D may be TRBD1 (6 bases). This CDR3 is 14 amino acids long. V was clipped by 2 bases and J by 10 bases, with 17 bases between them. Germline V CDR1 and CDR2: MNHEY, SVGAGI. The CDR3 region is CASSYTPGGADYTF. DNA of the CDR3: TGTGCCAGCAGTTACACCCCTGGGGGGGCGGACTACACCTTC.

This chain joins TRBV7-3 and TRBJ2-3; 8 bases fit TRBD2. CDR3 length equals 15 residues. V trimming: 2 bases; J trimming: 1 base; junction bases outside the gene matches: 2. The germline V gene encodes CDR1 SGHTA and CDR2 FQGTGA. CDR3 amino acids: CASSLGRGGTDTQYF. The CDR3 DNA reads TGTGCCAGCAGCTTAGGGCGGGGGGGCACAGATACGCAGTATTTT.

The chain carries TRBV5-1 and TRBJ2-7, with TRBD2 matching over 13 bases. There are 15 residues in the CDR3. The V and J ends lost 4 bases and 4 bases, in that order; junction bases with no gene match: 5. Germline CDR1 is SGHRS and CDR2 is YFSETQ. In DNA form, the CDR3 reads TGCGCCAGCAGCGCCCAACTAGCGGGGGGGTACGAGCAGTACTTC. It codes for CASSAQLAGGYEQYF.

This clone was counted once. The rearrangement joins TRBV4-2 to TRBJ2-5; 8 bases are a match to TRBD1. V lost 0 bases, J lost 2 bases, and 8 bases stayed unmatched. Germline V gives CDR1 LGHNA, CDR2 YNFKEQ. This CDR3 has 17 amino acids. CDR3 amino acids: CASSQDWRTGIQETQYF. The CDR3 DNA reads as TGTGCCAGCAGCCAAGACTGGAGGACAGGGATACAAGAGACCCAGTACTTC.

The CDR3, as DNA: TGTGCCAGTAGAACAGAAGACTCTGGAAACACCATATATTTT. This encodes CASRTEDSGNTIYF. The V call is TRBV19, the J call TRBJ1-3; D is unresolved. The V gene's germline CDR1 is LNHDA and CDR2 SQIVND (reference sequence). This CDR3 has 14 residues. The V end was cut by 6 bases, the J end by 0 bases, with 9 bases between.

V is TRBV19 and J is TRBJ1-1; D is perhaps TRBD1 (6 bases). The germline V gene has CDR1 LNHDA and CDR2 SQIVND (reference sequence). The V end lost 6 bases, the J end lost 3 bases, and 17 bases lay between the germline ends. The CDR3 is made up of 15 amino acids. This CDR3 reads CASRSRAGGHTEAFF. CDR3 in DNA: TGTGCCAGTAGATCCCGGGCCGGGGGGCACACTGAAGCTTTCTTT.

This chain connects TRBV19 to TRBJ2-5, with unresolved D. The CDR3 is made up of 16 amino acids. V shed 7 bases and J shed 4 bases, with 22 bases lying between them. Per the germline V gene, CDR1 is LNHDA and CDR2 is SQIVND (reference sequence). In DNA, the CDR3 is TGTGCCAGTAATTGGAACTACGACCAAAGAGGAGAGACCCAGTACTTC. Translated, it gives CASNWNYDQRGETQYF. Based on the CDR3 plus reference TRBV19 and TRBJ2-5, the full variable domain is DGGITQSPKYLFRKEGQNVTLSCEQNLNHDAMYWYRQDPGQGLRLIYYSQIVNDFQKGDIAEGYSVSREKKESFPLTVTSAQKNPTAFYLCASNWNYDQRGETQYFGPGTRLLVL.

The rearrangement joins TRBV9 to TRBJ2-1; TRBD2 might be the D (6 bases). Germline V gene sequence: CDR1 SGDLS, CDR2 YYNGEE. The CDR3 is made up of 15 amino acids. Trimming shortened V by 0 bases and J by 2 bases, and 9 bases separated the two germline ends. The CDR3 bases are TGTGCCAGCAGCGTAGGGAGGGAAACCTACAATGAGCAGTTCTTC. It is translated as CASSVGRETYNEQFF.

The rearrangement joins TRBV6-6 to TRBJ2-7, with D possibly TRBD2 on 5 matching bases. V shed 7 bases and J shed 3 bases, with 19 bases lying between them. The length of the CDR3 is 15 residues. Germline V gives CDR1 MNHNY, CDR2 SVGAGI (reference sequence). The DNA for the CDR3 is TGTGCCAGCACCCACGGGCAGAGGGTCGACTACGAGCAGTACTTC. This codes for CASTHGQRVDYEQYF.

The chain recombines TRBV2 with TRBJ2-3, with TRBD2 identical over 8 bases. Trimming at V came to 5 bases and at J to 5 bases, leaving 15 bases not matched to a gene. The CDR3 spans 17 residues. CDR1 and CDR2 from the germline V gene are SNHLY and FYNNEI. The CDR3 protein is CASSQVFSGAGGDTQYF. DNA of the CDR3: TGTGCCAGCAGTCAGGTTTTTAGCGGGGCCGGGGGAGATACGCAGTATTTT.

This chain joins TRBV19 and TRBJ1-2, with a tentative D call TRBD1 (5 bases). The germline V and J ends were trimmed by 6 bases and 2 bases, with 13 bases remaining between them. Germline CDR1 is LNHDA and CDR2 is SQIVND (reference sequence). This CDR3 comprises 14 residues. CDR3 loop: CASRIGGPNYGYTF. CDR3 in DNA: TGTGCCAGTAGGATCGGGGGACCCAACTATGGCTACACCTTC.

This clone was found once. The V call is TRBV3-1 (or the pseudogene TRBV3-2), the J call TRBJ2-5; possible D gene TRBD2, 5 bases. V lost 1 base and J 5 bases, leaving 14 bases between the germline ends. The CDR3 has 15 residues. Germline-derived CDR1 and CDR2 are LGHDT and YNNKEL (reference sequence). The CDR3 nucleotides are TGTGCCAGCAGCCAAGCATGGACTGCGTTGGAGACCCAGTACTTC. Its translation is CASSQAWTALETQYF.

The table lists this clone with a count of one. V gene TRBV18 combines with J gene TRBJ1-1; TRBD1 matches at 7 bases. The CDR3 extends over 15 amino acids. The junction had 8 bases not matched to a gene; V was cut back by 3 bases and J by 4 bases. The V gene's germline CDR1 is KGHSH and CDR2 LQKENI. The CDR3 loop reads CASSPSGTALTEAFF. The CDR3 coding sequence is TGTGCCAGCTCACCCTCCGGGACAGCCCTCACTGAAGCTTTCTTT.

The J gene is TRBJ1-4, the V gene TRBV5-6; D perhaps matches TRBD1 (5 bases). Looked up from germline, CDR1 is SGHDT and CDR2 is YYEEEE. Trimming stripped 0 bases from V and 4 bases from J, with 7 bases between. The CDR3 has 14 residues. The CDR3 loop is CASSLGQLNEKLFF. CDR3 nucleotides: TGTGCCAGCAGCTTGGGACAGCTTAATGAAAAACTGTTTTTT.

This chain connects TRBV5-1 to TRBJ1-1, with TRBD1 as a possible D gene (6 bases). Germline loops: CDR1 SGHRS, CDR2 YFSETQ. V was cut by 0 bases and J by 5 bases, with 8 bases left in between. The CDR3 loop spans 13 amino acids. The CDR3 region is CASSLEGGTEAFF. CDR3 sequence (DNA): TGCGCCAGCAGCTTGGAAGGGGGAACTGAAGCTTTCTTT.

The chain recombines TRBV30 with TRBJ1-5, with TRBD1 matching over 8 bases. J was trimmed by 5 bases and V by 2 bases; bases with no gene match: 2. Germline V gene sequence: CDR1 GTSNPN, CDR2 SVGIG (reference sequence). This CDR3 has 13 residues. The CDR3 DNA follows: TGTGCCTGGAGTAAGACAGGGGATCAGCCCCAGCATTTT. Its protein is CAWSKTGDQPQHF.

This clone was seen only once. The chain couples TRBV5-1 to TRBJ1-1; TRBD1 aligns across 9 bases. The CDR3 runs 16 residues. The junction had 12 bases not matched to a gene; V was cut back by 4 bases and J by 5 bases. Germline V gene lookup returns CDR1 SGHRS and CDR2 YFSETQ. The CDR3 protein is CASSRLGQGLDTEAFF. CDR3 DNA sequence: TGCGCCAGCAGCCGTTTGGGACAGGGTTTGGATACTGAAGCTTTCTTT.

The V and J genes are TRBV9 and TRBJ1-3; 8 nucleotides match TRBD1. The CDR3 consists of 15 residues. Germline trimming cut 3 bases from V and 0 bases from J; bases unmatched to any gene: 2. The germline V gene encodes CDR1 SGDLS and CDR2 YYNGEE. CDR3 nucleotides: TGTGCCAGCAGCGCGGACAGGGCCTCTGGAAACACCATATATTTT. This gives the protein CASSADRASGNTIYF.

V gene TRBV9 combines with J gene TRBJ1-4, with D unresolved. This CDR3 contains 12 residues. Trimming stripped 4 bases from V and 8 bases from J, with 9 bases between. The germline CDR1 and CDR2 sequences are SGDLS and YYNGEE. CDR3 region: CASSPGGEKLFF. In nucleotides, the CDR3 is TGTGCCAGCAGCCCCGGAGGGGAAAAACTGTTTTTT.